This T cell receptor (beta chain) emerged from a study of T cell clonality in common variable immunodeficiency. Study outcomes and limitations: Fewer deletions and N-nucleotide insertions were reportedly seen in common variable immunodeficiency TCR beta sequences.

Both groups were predominantly of Caucasian heritage. Sequencing used immunoSEQ multiplex PCR; TCRdb keeps in-frame clones, though not all of them. The table lists just under 20,000 clones, with no singletons. This clone was seen repeatedly, ten times or more. Its specificity is not known. The CDR3 end is not reached by the read, which stops 3 residues before it; the germline J gene fills it in. The trim removed 0 bases at V and 0 bases at J, leaving 5 bases unmatched. Germline CDR1 and CDR2: DFQATT and SNEGSKA (reference sequence). The CDR3 has 15 residues. Input material: peripheral blood mononuclear cells. The TCR originated in a human donor with common variable immunodeficiency. The rearrangement joins TRBV20-1 to TRBJ2-7; the match to TRBD2 covers 7 bases. The CDR3 DNA, read in part, is TGCAGTGCTAGAGATACCCGCGGGAGCTCCTACGAG. Its translation is CSARDTRGSSYE. In full, the CDR3 reads CSARDTRGSSYEQYF.